The 3 T cell receptor beta chains given below trace back to one sample, sequenced in a study of blood T cell repertoires in COVID-19. TCRdb's table, derived via immunoSEQ multiplex PCR, lists solely in-frame clones and lacks some. The sample holds some 280,000 clones, about nine tenths seen once. What was sequenced was peripheral blood. All receptors derive from a woman in her thirties with active or convalescent COVID-19.

The rearrangement uses TRBV7-3 and TRBJ2-3; a weak D match, TRBD2 (5 bases). There are 15 residues in the CDR3. The ends were cut back, 0 bases at V and 5 bases at J, with 12 bases in the middle. CDR1 SGHTA and CDR2 FQGTGA come from the germline V gene. CDR3 coding DNA: TGTGCCAGCAGCTTAACCGCCGGGAATGGAGATACGCAGTATTTT. It yields the protein CASSLTAGNGDTQYF.

The chain carries TRBV19 and TRBJ1-1; D remains unclear. The CDR3 is 14 residues long. Germline loops: CDR1 LNHDA, CDR2 SQIVND (reference sequence). Between the trimmed V and J ends, which lost 7 bases and 0 bases, there was a span of 12 bases. The CDR3 loop reads CASNGGLMNTEAFF. Written as DNA, the CDR3 is TGTGCCAGTAACGGCGGGTTAATGAACACTGAAGCTTTCTTT.

The chain joins TRBV27 to TRBJ1-2, with 7 bases identical to TRBD1. The length of the CDR3 is 13 residues. Trimming cost V 6 bases and J 8 bases; bases outside gene matches: 9. CDR1 is MNHEY and CDR2 is SMNVEV in the germline V gene (reference sequence). Here the CDR3 reads CASRLTGNEGYTF. CDR3 coding DNA: TGTGCCAGCAGATTGACAGGGAATGAGGGCTACACCTTC.